The rows below give T cell receptor beta chains drawn from one sample of a study of shared clonotypes between healthy human individuals. The method was immunoSEQ multiplex PCR; TCRdb's version includes in-frame clones alone and lacks a portion of them. This sample has 980,000 or so clones; around three quarters occur once, and the top ten carry 1.5%. Source material: memory CD4+ T cells sorted from blood. These receptor sequences come from a man between 18 and 29 years old in good health. Both conserved end residues are part of each CDR3. D genes are given only for firm matches. For some rows the clone size is stated as once, few or many, or as a class when expanded; others skip it.

V,D,J,size,CDR3,DNA
TRBV6-5,TRBD1,TRBJ1-6,-,CASSYSGQFSSSPLHF,TGTGCCAGCAGTTACTCGGGACAGTTTTCAAGTTCACCCCTCCACTTT
TRBV30,TRBD1,TRBJ1-1,-,CAWRPQGGGTEAFF,TGTGCCTGGAGACCCCAGGGGGGAGGCACTGAAGCTTTCTTT
TRBV7-2,TRBD1,TRBJ2-2,-,CASSVRQGMTGELFF,TGTGCCAGCAGCGTAAGACAGGGGATGACCGGGGAGCTGTTTTTT
TRBV5-6,-,TRBJ2-1,few,CASSHKSGSRSYNEQFF,TGTGCCAGCAGCCACAAGTCAGGGTCCCGCTCCTACAATGAGCAGTTCTTC
TRBV2,-,TRBJ2-1,-,CASRIAAEQFF,TGTGCCAGCAGAATAGCAGCTGAGCAGTTCTTC
TRBV10-3,-,TRBJ1-4,-,CAISESAGNEKLFF,TGTGCCATCAGTGAGTCGGCTGGTAATGAAAAACTGTTTTTT
TRBV7-9,-,TRBJ1-1,few,CASMAQLGNTEAFF,TGTGCCAGCATGGCGCAGCTGGGGAACACTGAAGCTTTCTTT
TRBV5-1,TRBD1,TRBJ1-6,-,CASRSEWDRTSPLHF,TGCGCCAGCAGGTCCGAGTGGGACAGGACTTCACCCCTCCACTTT
TRBV7-9,-,TRBJ1-1,-,CASSFRGQINTEAFF,TGTGCCAGCAGCTTCAGAGGACAGATTAACACTGAAGCTTTCTTT
TRBV28,TRBD1,TRBJ1-6,-,CASSTRTGGVGNSPLHF,TGTGCCAGCAGTACCCGGACAGGGGGGGTGGGTAATTCACCCCTCCACTTT
TRBV5-1,-,TRBJ2-5,-,CASSLRTYQETQYF,TGCGCCAGCAGCTTAAGGACCTACCAAGAGACCCAGTACTTC
TRBV7-6,-,TRBJ2-1,-,CASSLGGGYNEQFF,TGTGCCAGCAGCTTAGGTGGGGGATACAATGAGCAGTTCTTC
TRBV7-9,-,TRBJ1-4,once,CASSPGVASQEKLFF,TGTGCCAGCAGCCCGGGCGTGGCCTCGCAGGAAAAACTGTTTTTT
TRBV29-1,-,TRBJ2-5,once,CSGGKETQYF,TGCAGCGGGGGCAAGGAGACCCAGTACTTC
TRBV6-6,TRBD1,TRBJ2-5,few,CASSYGQGVGETQYF,TGTGCCAGCAGTTACGGACAGGGGGTCGGGGAGACCCAGTACTTC
TRBV14,-,TRBJ2-3,-,CASSQDRVDTQYF,TGTGCCAGCAGCCAAGATCGAGTAGATACGCAGTATTTT
TRBV7-2,-,TRBJ1-5,-,CASSLDGRSNQPQHF,TGTGCCAGCAGCTTAGACGGACGCAGCAATCAGCCCCAGCATTTT
TRBV4-3,TRBD2,TRBJ2-2,-,CASSQVAFREGLTGELFF,TGCGCCAGCAGCCAAGTAGCCTTTCGGGAGGGCCTCACCGGGGAGCTGTTTTTT
TRBV6-1,-,TRBJ2-7,-,CASSDRGGRYEQYF,TGTGCCAGCAGTGACAGGGGCGGTCGCTACGAGCAGTACTTC
TRBV7-8,-,TRBJ1-1,-,CASMSRLSGGAEAFF,TGTGCCTCAATGTCCCGGTTAAGCGGTGGGGCTGAAGCTTTCTTT
TRBV30,-,TRBJ2-1,-,CAWSRGGSYNEQFF,TGTGCCTGGAGTAGGGGGGGGTCCTACAATGAGCAGTTCTTC
TRBV7-2,-,TRBJ1-5,-,CASSSGRPNQPQHF,TGTGCCAGCAGCTCCGGCAGGCCTAATCAGCCCCAGCATTTT
TRBV5-1,TRBD1,TRBJ2-7,-,CASSSSGTGVREQYF,TGCGCCAGCAGCTCCTCCGGGACAGGGGTGCGAGAGCAGTACTTC
TRBV5-1,-,TRBJ1-5,-,CASSAGPDQPQHF,TGCGCCAGCAGCGCAGGGCCCGATCAGCCCCAGCATTTT
TRBV9,-,TRBJ2-2,-,CASSPPPRGGSNTGELFF,TGTGCCAGCAGCCCCCCCCCGAGAGGCGGGTCGAACACCGGGGAGCTGTTTTTT
TRBV5-4,-,TRBJ2-2,-,CASSLDGTAPNTGELFF,TGTGCCAGCAGCTTGGACGGGACTGCCCCGAACACCGGGGAGCTGTTTTTT
TRBV30,TRBD1,TRBJ2-7,-,CAWSRTGSYEQYF,TGTGCCTGGAGTCGGACAGGGTCCTACGAGCAGTACTTC
TRBV6-6,-,TRBJ1-1,-,CASSYQAGKSEAFF,TGTGCCAGCAGTTATCAGGCAGGGAAGTCTGAAGCTTTCTTT
TRBV11-2,-,TRBJ1-1,-,CASSAAQTNTEAFF,TGTGCCAGCAGCGCGGCGCAGACGAACACTGAAGCTTTCTTT
TRBV7-2,-,TRBJ2-3,few,CASSLLPGGSTDTQYF,TGTGCCAGCAGCTTACTTCCAGGAGGGAGCACAGATACGCAGTATTTT
TRBV9,TRBD2,TRBJ2-1,-,CASSPSGSSYNEQFF,TGTGCCAGCAGTCCTAGCGGGAGCTCCTACAATGAGCAGTTCTTC
TRBV28,TRBD2,TRBJ2-7,-,CAGGRSGVGITEQYF,TGTGCCGGCGGCCGTAGCGGGGTGGGGATAACCGAGCAGTACTTC
TRBV6-1,-,TRBJ2-7,many,CASSGQERATHEQYF,TGTGCCAGCAGTGGACAGGAGAGGGCTACCCACGAGCAGTACTTC
TRBV2,TRBD2,TRBJ2-3,-,CASSWTSGGTDTQYF,TGTGCCAGCAGTTGGACTAGCGGGGGTACAGATACGCAGTATTTT
TRBV6-5,-,TRBJ2-7,-,CASTRGGSVYEQYF,TGTGCCAGCACCCGTGGCGGCTCCGTCTACGAGCAGTACTTC
TRBV5-4,-,TRBJ2-5,-,CASSGKGGTQYF,TGTGCCAGCAGCGGGAAAGGAGGGACCCAGTACTTC
TRBV10-3,-,TRBJ2-5,once,CAISVSEEETQYF,TGTGCCATCAGTGTGTCAGAAGAAGAGACCCAGTACTTC
TRBV5-1,TRBD1,TRBJ1-2,-,CASSLDTGAVYGYTF,TGCGCCAGCAGCCTAGATACAGGGGCGGTCTATGGCTACACCTTC
TRBV5-1,TRBD1,TRBJ1-2,-,CASRNTGGVDGYTF,TGCGCCAGCAGAAATACAGGGGGCGTTGATGGCTACACCTTC
TRBV7-2,-,TRBJ2-1,-,CASSSTRFSYNEQFF,TGTGCCAGCAGCTCTACAAGATTCTCCTACAATGAGCAGTTCTTC
TRBV12-5,-,TRBJ2-7,-,CASGDTVYEQYF,TGTGCTAGTGGTGACACGGTTTACGAGCAGTACTTC
TRBV5-1,-,TRBJ2-3,few,CASSPNPTVSTDTQYF,TGCGCCAGCAGCCCGAACCCGACGGTTAGCACAGATACGCAGTATTTT
TRBV18,TRBD1,TRBJ1-6,-,CASSPFPRDRNTNSPLHF,TGTGCCAGCTCACCGTTTCCCAGGGACAGAAACACCAATTCACCCCTCCACTTT
TRBV18,-,TRBJ2-5,-,CASSAGIQETQYF,TGTGCCAGCTCAGCCGGAATCCAAGAGACCCAGTACTTC
TRBV7-9,-,TRBJ2-3,-,CASSFAVDTQYF,TGTGCCAGCAGCTTCGCGGTAGATACGCAGTATTTT
TRBV6-5,-,TRBJ2-3,-,CASWEVSPTDTQYF,TGTGCCAGCTGGGAGGTATCACCCACAGATACGCAGTATTTT
TRBV28,TRBD1,TRBJ1-5,-,CASSSLGTGTRSNQPQHF,TGTGCCAGCAGTTCCCTAGGGACAGGTACACGTAGCAATCAGCCCCAGCATTTT
TRBV9,TRBD2,TRBJ2-1,-,CASSVDGGALNEQFF,TGTGCCAGCAGCGTAGACGGGGGGGCACTCAATGAGCAGTTCTTC
TRBV29-1,-,TRBJ2-3,-,CSGDNGMDTQYF,TGCAGCGGGGACAATGGGATGGATACGCAGTATTTT
TRBV2,-,TRBJ1-2,-,CASSESGGLYGYTF,TGTGCCAGCAGTGAGTCTGGGGGCCTCTATGGCTACACCTTC
TRBV30,TRBD2,TRBJ2-7,-,CAWSELLAAYEQYF,TGTGCCTGGAGTGAACTGCTAGCGGCCTACGAGCAGTACTTC
TRBV6-1,-,TRBJ2-7,-,CASSEEWGSSYEQYF,TGTGCCAGCAGTGAAGAATGGGGCAGCTCCTACGAGCAGTACTTC
TRBV7-3,-,TRBJ2-3,-,CASSLGQGLSTDTQYF,TGTGCCAGCAGCTTAGGACAGGGACTAAGCACAGATACGCAGTATTTT
TRBV19,-,TRBJ2-1,once,CASSAPGAIKSYNEQFF,TGTGCCAGTAGTGCCCCCGGGGCAATAAAATCCTACAATGAGCAGTTCTTC
TRBV6-5,-,TRBJ2-5,-,CASSPGPKGQETQYF,TGTGCCAGCAGTCCAGGACCAAAAGGACAAGAGACCCAGTACTTC